Listed below are T cell receptor beta chains from one sample, sequenced in a study of T-cell memory formation after mild COVID-19. Each CDR3 protein gets one entry after TCRdb re-called the 5' RACE reads with MiXCR. The table shows 350,000 or so distinct CDR3 sequences, with about 21% occurring only once. The sequenced sample was PBMCs or a T cell subset sorted from them (not recorded which). These receptor sequences come from an adult woman who had mild COVID-19 (a few samples of this study predate the infection). Cell type and time point are not known. Both conserved end residues are part of each CDR3. Fields, in order: V gene, CDR3 length, clone size, D gene, J gene, CDR3 protein, CDR3 DNA. D genes are given only for firm matches. Not all rows give a size; the values are once, few, many and, for expanded clones, a class.

>TRBV4-2|15|NA|NA|TRBJ1-4
CASSQDGRRNEKLFF
TGTGCCAGCAGCCAAGATGGCAGGAGGAATGAAAAACTGTTTTTT
>TRBV6-4|17|few|TRBD2|TRBJ2-3
CASSDTTSGSSTDTQYF
TGTGCCAGCAGTGATACGACTAGCGGATCTAGCACAGATACGCAGTATTTT
>TRBV20-1|12|NA|NA|TRBJ1-2
CSARSPWRGYTF
TGCAGTGCTAGATCACCTTGGAGAGGCTACACCTTC
>TRBV20-1|14|few|TRBD1|TRBJ1-5
CSARTGPRGQPQHF
TGCAGTGCTCGGACAGGACCCCGGGGACAGCCCCAGCATTTT
>TRBV7-2|19|NA|TRBD2|TRBJ2-2
CASSLAGGLAVLRTGELFF
TGTGCCAGCAGCTTAGCTGGGGGACTAGCGGTTCTGAGGACCGGGGAGCTGTTTTTT
>TRBV12-3/TRBV12-4|13|few|NA|TRBJ2-3
CASTPWGEDTQYF
TGTGCCAGCACCCCCTGGGGAGAGGATACGCAGTATTTT
>TRBV12-3/TRBV12-4|15|few|NA|TRBJ1-1
CASSLVMVGTAEAFF
TGTGCCAGCAGTTTAGTGATGGTGGGTACCGCTGAAGCTTTCTTT
>TRBV12-3/TRBV12-4|15|many|TRBD2|TRBJ2-7
CASRKTSGGTYEQYF
TGTGCCAGCAGAAAGACTAGCGGGGGAACCTACGAGCAGTACTTC
>TRBV9|17|NA|TRBD1|TRBJ2-2
CASSPLGQGGNTGELFF
TGTGCCAGCAGCCCCCTCGGACAGGGAGGAAACACCGGGGAGCTGTTTTTT
>TRBV7-9|14|few|NA|TRBJ2-5
CASRSGPPEETQYF
TGTGCCAGCAGATCGGGACCCCCGGAGGAGACCCAGTACTTC
>TRBV6-1|16|NA|NA|TRBJ2-4
CASSEGLVLAKNIQYF
TGTGCCAGCAGTGAAGGGCTAGTTTTAGCCAAAAACATTCAGTACTTC
>TRBV20-1|15|few|NA|TRBJ2-1
CSAPEGMANYNEQFF
TGCAGTGCCCCCGAGGGGATGGCAAATTACAATGAGCAGTTCTTC
>TRBV6-2/TRBV6-3|15|few|TRBD2|TRBJ2-2
CASNLAGANTGELFF
TGTGCCAGCAATCTAGCGGGGGCCAACACCGGGGAGCTGTTTTTT
>TRBV29-1|13|few|NA|TRBJ2-3
CSVSAGSPDTQYF
TGCAGCGTTAGTGCAGGGAGCCCAGATACGCAGTATTTT
>TRBV20-1|15|few|NA|TRBJ1-2
CSAGAAGSLREGYTF
TGCAGTGCAGGGGCGGCAGGCTCACTACGGGAAGGCTACACCTTC
>TRBV5-1|16|NA|NA|TRBJ2-7
CASSRGVESTFYEQYF
TGCGCCAGCTCCCGTGGTGTGGAGTCCACCTTCTACGAGCAGTACTTC
>TRBV9|16|NA|TRBD1|TRBJ2-7
CASSAEQGAPTYEQYF
TGTGCCAGCAGCGCCGAACAGGGGGCCCCAACCTACGAGCAGTACTTC
>TRBV3-1|20|NA|TRBD2|TRBJ2-5
CASSQVGSWGRDRRRETQYF
TGTGCCAGCAGCCAAGTCGGGTCATGGGGGAGGGATAGGAGAAGAGAGACCCAGTACTTC
>TRBV5-4|15|NA|TRBD2|TRBJ2-3
CASSLPGLAGDTQYF
TGTGCCAGCAGCCTACCGGGACTAGCGGGCGATACGCAGTATTTT
>TRBV2|13|many|NA|TRBJ2-5
CASSVAISETQYF
TGTGCCAGCAGTGTCGCCATTTCCGAGACCCAGTACTTC
>TRBV6-5|13|NA|TRBD1|TRBJ2-7
CASSQGQGGEQYF
TGTGCCAGCAGCCAGGGACAGGGCGGGGAGCAGTACTTC
>TRBV20-1|12|NA|TRBD1|TRBJ2-7
CSAPDRGQEQYF
TGCAGTGCCCCGGACAGGGGGCAGGAGCAGTACTTC
>TRBV7-6|17|many|TRBD2|TRBJ2-1
CASSLVSSGATYNEQFF
TGTGCCAGCAGCTTAGTTTCTAGCGGGGCGACCTACAATGAGCAGTTCTTC
>TRBV20-1|13|few|NA|TRBJ2-1
CSATTDRYNEQFF
TGCAGCGCAACCACGGACAGATACAATGAGCAGTTCTTC
>TRBV5-1|14|NA|TRBD1|TRBJ2-7
CASSLVGTGSEQYF
TGCGCCAGCAGCTTGGTCGGGACAGGGTCCGAGCAGTACTTC
>TRBV7-9|12|NA|NA|TRBJ2-7
CASSKSAYEQYF
TGTGCCAGCAGCAAATCAGCCTACGAGCAGTACTTC
>TRBV7-9|15|NA|TRBD1|TRBJ2-3
CASSLGDRDPDTQYF
TGTGCCAGCAGCTTAGGGGACAGGGATCCAGATACGCAGTATTTT
>TRBV28|10|few|NA|TRBJ2-2
CATGAGELFF
TGTGCCACGGGGGCGGGGGAGCTGTTTTTT
>TRBV3-1|10|few|NA|TRBJ2-1
CATGGNEQFF
TGTGCCACGGGTGGCAATGAGCAGTTCTTC
>TRBV15|13|NA|NA|TRBJ2-7
CATSWETSYEQYF
TGTGCCACCAGTTGGGAAACATCCTACGAGCAGTACTTC
>TRBV12-3/TRBV12-4|15|few|TRBD1|TRBJ1-5
CASRETGAGNQPQHF
TGTGCCAGCAGGGAGACAGGGGCCGGTAATCAGCCCCAGCATTTT
>TRBV27|15|few|TRBD2|TRBJ2-3
CASRNGAGVADTQYF
TGTGCCAGCAGAAATGGGGCGGGAGTGGCAGATACGCAGTATTTT
>TRBV7-9|17|few|NA|TRBJ2-5
CASSLATLMGHQETQYF
TGTGCCAGCAGCTTAGCGACGTTGATGGGACACCAAGAGACCCAGTACTTC
>TRBV7-6|14|few|NA|TRBJ2-7
CASSLTSTGHEQYF
TGTGCCAGCAGCTTAACATCAACGGGGCACGAGCAGTACTTC
>TRBV18|16|few|NA|TRBJ2-6
CASSPSGTPGANVLTF
TGTGCCAGCTCTCCTTCGGGGACACCTGGGGCCAACGTCCTGACTTTC
>TRBV5-1|13|few|NA|TRBJ2-7
CASTERGSDEQYF
TGCGCCAGCACGGAGAGGGGTAGCGACGAGCAGTACTTC
>TRBV4-2|16|NA|TRBD2|TRBJ2-5
CASSQETAGGPETQYF
TGTGCCAGCAGCCAAGAGACAGCGGGAGGGCCTGAGACCCAGTACTTC
>TRBV7-3|15|few|NA|TRBJ2-1
CASSLTAGSYNEQFF
TGTGCCAGCAGCTTAACGGCGGGTTCCTACAATGAGCAGTTCTTC
>TRBV12-3/TRBV12-4|16|few|TRBD1|TRBJ1-1
CASSPGQGAEGTEAFF
TGTGCCAGCAGCCCCGGACAGGGGGCGGAGGGCACTGAAGCTTTCTTT